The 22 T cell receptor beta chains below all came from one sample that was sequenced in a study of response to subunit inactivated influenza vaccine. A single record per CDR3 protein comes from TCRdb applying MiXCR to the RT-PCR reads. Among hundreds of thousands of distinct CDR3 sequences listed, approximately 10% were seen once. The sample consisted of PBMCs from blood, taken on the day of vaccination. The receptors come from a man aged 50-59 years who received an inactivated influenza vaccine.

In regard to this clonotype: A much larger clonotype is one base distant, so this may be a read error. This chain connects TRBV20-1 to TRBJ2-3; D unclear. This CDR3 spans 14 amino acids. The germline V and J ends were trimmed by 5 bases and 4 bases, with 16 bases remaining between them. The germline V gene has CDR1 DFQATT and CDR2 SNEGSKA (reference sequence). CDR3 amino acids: CSAHGPCSPDTQYF. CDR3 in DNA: TGCAGTGCTCACGGGCCATGTTCGCCAGATACGCAGTATTTT.

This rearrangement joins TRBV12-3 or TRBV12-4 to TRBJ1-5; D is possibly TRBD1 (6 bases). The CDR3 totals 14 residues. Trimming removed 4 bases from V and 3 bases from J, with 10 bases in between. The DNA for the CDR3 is TGTGCCAGCAGTTCAGGACAGATCAATCAGCCCCAGCATTTT. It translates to CASSSGQINQPQHF.

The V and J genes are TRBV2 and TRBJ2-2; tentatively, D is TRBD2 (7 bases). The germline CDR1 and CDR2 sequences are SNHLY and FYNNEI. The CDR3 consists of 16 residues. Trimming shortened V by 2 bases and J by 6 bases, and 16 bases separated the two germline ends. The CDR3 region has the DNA TGTGCCAGCAGTGAAAGGGGGGGGGAAAGCGCCGGGGAGCTGTTTTTT. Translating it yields CASSERGGESAGELFF.

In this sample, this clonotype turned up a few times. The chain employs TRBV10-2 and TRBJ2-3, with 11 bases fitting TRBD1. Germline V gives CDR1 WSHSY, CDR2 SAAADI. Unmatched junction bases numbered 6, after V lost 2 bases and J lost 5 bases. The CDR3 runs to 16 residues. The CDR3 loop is CASSERLGQGGDTQYF. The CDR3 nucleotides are TGCGCCAGCAGTGAGCGGTTGGGACAGGGGGGAGATACGCAGTATTTT.

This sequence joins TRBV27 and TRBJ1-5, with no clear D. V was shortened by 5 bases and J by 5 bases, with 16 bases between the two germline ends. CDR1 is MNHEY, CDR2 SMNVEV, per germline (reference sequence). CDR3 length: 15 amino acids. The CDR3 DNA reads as TGTGCCAGCAGTCCCCTCACGGGGAGGGATCAGCCCCAGCATTTT. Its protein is CASSPLTGRDQPQHF.

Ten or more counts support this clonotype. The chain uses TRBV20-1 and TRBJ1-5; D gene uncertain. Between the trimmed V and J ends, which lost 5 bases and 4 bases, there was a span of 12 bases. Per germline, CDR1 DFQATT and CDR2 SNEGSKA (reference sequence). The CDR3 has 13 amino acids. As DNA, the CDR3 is TGCAGTGCTGGAGGAAAGAGTAATCAGCCCCAGCATTTT. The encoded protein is CSAGGKSNQPQHF.

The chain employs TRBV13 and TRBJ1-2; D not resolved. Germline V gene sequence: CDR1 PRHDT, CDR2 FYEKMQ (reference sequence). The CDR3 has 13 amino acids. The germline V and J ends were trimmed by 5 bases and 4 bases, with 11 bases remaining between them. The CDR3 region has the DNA TGTGCCAGCAGCCTGGTCGACCTCTATGGCTACACCTTC. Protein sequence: CASSLVDLYGYTF.

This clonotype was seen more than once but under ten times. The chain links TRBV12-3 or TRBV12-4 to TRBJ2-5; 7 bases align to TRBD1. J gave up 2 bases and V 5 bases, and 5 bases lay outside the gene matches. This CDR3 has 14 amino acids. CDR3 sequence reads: CASSQWDSQETQYF. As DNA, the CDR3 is TGTGCCAGCAGTCAGTGGGACAGTCAAGAGACCCAGTACTTC.

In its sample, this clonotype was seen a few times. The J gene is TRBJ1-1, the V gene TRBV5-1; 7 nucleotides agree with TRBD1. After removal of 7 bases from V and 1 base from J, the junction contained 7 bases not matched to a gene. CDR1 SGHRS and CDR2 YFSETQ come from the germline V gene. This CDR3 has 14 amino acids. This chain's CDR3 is CASATGTANTEAFF. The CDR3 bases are TGCGCCAGCGCGACCGGGACAGCGAACACTGAAGCTTTCTTT.

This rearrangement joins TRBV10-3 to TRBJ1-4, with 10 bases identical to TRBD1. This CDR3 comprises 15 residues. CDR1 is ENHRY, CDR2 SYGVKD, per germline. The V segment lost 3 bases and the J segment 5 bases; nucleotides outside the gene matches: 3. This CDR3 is CAISEWGQGNEKLFF. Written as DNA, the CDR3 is TGTGCCATCAGTGAATGGGGACAGGGGAATGAAAAACTGTTTTTT.

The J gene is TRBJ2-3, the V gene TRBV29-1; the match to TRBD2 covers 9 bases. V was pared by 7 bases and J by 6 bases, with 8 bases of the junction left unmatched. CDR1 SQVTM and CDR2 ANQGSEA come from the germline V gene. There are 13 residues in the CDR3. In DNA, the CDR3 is TGCAGCGCCCACCAGACTAGCGGTGATACGCAGTATTTT. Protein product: CSAHQTSGDTQYF.

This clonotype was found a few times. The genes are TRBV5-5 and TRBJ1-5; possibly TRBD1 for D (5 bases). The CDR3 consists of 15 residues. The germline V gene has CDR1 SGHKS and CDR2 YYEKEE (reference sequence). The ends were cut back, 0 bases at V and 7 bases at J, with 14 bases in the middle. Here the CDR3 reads CASSLDWGGDQPQHF. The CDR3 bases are TGTGCCAGCAGCTTGGATTGGGGGGGGGACCAGCCCCAGCATTTT.

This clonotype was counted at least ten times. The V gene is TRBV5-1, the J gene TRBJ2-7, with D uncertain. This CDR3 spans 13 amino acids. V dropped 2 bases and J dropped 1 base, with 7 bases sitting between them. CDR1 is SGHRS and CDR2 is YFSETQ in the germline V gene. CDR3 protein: CASSFTVSYEQYF. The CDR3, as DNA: TGCGCCAGCAGCTTTACGGTATCCTACGAGCAGTACTTC.

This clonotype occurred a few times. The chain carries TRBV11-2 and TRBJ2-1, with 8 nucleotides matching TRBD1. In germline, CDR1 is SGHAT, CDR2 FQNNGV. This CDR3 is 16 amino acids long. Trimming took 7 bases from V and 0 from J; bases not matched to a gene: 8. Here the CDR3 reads CASNSHRGSSYNEQFF. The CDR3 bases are TGTGCCAGCAATTCTCACAGGGGGAGCTCCTACAATGAGCAGTTCTTC.

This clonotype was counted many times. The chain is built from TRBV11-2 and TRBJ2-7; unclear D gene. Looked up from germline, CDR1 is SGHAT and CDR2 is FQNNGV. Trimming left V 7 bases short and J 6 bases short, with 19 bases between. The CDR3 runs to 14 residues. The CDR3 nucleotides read TGTGCCAGCACCTACAGTGGGGTGAATGGCGAGCAGTACTTC. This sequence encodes CASTYSGVNGEQYF.

In nucleotides, the CDR3 is TGTGCCAGCACTCCCGGGCAGAGCTCCTACGAGCAGTACTTC. Translating it yields CASTPGQSSYEQYF. The chain has TRBV2 and TRBJ2-7; no clear D. The CDR3 is 14 residues long. V lost 7 bases and J lost 0, with 13 bases in between. Looked up from germline, CDR1 is SNHLY and CDR2 is FYNNEI.

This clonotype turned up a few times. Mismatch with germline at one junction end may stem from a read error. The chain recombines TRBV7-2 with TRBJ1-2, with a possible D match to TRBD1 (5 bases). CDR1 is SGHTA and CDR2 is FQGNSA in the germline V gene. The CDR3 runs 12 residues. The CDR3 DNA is TGTGCCAGCAGCCCCCTCTCCGGGACGCCCTACTTC. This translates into CASSPLSGTPYF.

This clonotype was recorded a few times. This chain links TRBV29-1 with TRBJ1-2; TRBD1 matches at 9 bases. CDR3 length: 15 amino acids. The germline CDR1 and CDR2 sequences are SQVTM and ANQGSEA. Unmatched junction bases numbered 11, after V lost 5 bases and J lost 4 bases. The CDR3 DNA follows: TGCAGCGTTCCCTTATCCGGGACAGGGAGCTATGGCTACACCTTC. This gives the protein CSVPLSGTGSYGYTF.

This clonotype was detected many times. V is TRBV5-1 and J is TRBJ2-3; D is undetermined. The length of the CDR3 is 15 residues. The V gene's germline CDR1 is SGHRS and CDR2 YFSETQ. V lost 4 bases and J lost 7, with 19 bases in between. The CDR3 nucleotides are TGCGCCAGCAGCGGAGAAGCAACATTTCGGCATACGCAGTATTTT. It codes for CASSGEATFRHTQYF. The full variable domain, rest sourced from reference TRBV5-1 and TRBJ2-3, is KAGVTQTPRYLIKTRGQQVTLSCSPISGHRSVSWYQQTPGQGLQFLFEYFSETQRNKGNFPGRFSGRQFSNSRSEMNVSTLELGDSALYLCASSGEATFRHTQYFGPGTRLTVL.

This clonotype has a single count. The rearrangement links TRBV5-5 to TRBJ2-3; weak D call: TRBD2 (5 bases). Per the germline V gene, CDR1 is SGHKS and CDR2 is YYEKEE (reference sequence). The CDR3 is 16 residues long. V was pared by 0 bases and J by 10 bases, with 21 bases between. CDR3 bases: TGTGCCAGCAGCTTGGGCGTGGTTTCAAGGAACGGGGCGCAGTATTTT. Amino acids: CASSLGVVSRNGAQYF.

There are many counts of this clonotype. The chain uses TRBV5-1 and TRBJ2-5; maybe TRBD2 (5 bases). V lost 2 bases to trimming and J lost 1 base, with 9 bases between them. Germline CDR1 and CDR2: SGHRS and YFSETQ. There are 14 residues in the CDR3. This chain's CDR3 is CASSFSVPQETQYF. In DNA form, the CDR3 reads TGCGCCAGCAGCTTTAGCGTACCCCAAGAGACCCAGTACTTC.

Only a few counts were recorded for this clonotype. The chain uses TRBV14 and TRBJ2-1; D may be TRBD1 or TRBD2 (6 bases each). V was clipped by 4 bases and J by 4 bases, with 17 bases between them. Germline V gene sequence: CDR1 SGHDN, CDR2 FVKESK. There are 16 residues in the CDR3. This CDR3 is CASSRRRLGGYNEQFF. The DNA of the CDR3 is TGTGCCAGCAGCCGAAGAAGACTAGGGGGATACAATGAGCAGTTCTTC.